Listed below are T cell receptor beta chains from one sample, sequenced in a study of shared clonotypes between healthy human individuals. This table comes from immunoSEQ multiplex PCR, and its TCRdb copy is limited to in-frame clones, with some not included. In the table there are millions of clones, over 85% of which are singletons. The specimen was naive CD4+ T cells sorted from blood. The receptors were gathered from a man aged 18 to 29 in good health. CDR3s include the opening cysteine and the closing phenylalanine or tryptophan. D genes are given only for firm matches. The listing skips clone size in some rows; elsewhere it reads once, few, many or a size class.

CASRAGAGLETQYF | TGCGCCAGCCGAGCGGGCGCAGGGTTGGAGACCCAGTACTTC | NA | TRBV5-1 | NA | TRBJ2-5
CASTPQAGYGYTF | TGTGCCAGCACCCCCCAGGCGGGTTATGGCTACACCTTC | NA | TRBV6-5 | NA | TRBJ1-2
CASSLEQASYGYTF | TGCGCCAGCAGCTTGGAGCAGGCCTCCTATGGCTACACCTTC | NA | TRBV5-1 | NA | TRBJ1-2
CASRVSNIQYF | TGTGCCAGCAGAGTTTCGAACATTCAGTACTTC | NA | TRBV2 | NA | TRBJ2-4
CASSVDEGGGTEAFF | TGTGCCAGTAGTGTCGACGAGGGAGGGGGCACTGAAGCTTTCTTT | NA | TRBV19 | NA | TRBJ1-1
CASRAVGAYEQYF | TGTGCCAGTAGGGCTGTGGGCGCCTACGAGCAGTACTTC | NA | TRBV19 | NA | TRBJ2-7
CASSVGGTAYYEQYF | TGTGCCAGCAGCGTAGGGGGGACGGCCTACTACGAGCAGTACTTC | once | TRBV9 | NA | TRBJ2-7
CASSFGEKAQYF | TGTGCCAGCAGCTTCGGAGAGAAGGCCCAGTACTTC | NA | TRBV11-2 | NA | TRBJ2-5
CASSLGTEIELQHF | TGTGCCAGCAGCCTGGGGACAGAGATCGAACTCCAGCATTTT | NA | TRBV6-5 | TRBD1 | TRBJ1-5
CAIRVGGAGELFF | TGTGCCATCAGAGTCGGCGGGGCCGGGGAGCTGTTTTTT | NA | TRBV10-3 | NA | TRBJ2-2
CASSLNSPGAPGANVLTF | TGTGCCAGCAGCTTAAATTCCCCGGGAGCCCCTGGGGCCAACGTCCTGACTTTC | NA | TRBV11-1 | NA | TRBJ2-6
CASSLGDRGPDTQYF | TGTGCCAGCAGCTTGGGGGACAGGGGTCCAGATACGCAGTATTTT | once | TRBV5-4 | TRBD1 | TRBJ2-3
CASRPDRGPEGDKNIQYF | TGTGCCAGCAGACCCGACAGGGGGCCAGAGGGGGACAAAAACATTCAGTACTTC | once | TRBV6-7 | TRBD1 | TRBJ2-4
CASSIGGTYEQYF | TGTGCCAGTAGTATAGGGGGAACCTACGAGCAGTACTTC | few | TRBV19 | NA | TRBJ2-7
CASSLDDPREQYF | TGTGCCAGCAGCTTGGACGATCCCCGCGAGCAGTACTTC | NA | TRBV5-4 | NA | TRBJ2-7
CASSPGGLGTTIYF | TGCGCCAGCAGCCCGGGCGGTTTAGGAACCACCATATATTTT | NA | TRBV4-3 | NA | TRBJ1-3
CASTDRGGTEAFF | TGTGCCAGCACCGACAGGGGAGGGACTGAAGCTTTCTTT | NA | TRBV6-5 | TRBD1 | TRBJ1-1
CASSSSLKGYEQYF | TGTGCCAGCAGCTCATCTCTTAAGGGCTACGAGCAGTACTTC | NA | TRBV11-2 | NA | TRBJ2-7
CAWRGSQETQYF | TGTGCCTGGAGGGGCAGTCAAGAGACCCAGTACTTC | NA | TRBV30 | NA | TRBJ2-5
CASSSGTPWAGELFF | TGTGCCAGCAGTTCCGGGACCCCCTGGGCCGGGGAGCTGTTTTTT | NA | TRBV25-1 | NA | TRBJ2-2
CASSRSDRGPNEQFF | TGTGCCAGCAGCCGGTCGGACAGGGGGCCCAATGAGCAGTTCTTC | NA | TRBV4-2 | TRBD1 | TRBJ2-1
CASSLLDQYMRGGELFF | TGTGCCAGCTCTCTCCTAGACCAGTATATGCGCGGCGGGGAGCTGTTTTTT | NA | TRBV18 | NA | TRBJ2-2
CASSLTDTQYF | TGTGCCAGCAGCTTAACAGATACGCAGTATTTT | few | TRBV7-2 | NA | TRBJ2-3
CASSEGSGSSNQPQHF | TGTGCCAGCAGTGAAGGCTCGGGGTCTAGCAATCAGCCCCAGCATTTT | NA | TRBV6-1 | NA | TRBJ1-5
CASSLPRLAGDIISYNEQFF | TGTGCCAGCAGTTTACCACGACTAGCGGGAGACATTATCTCCTACAATGAGCAGTTCTTC | NA | TRBV27 | TRBD2 | TRBJ2-1
CATRYRRGETQYF | TGTGCCACGCGATACCGAAGGGGAGAGACCCAGTACTTC | NA | TRBV6-6 | NA | TRBJ2-5
CASSKIVLNTEAFF | TGTGCCAGCAGTAAGATCGTACTGAACACTGAAGCTTTCTTT | once | TRBV6-1 | NA | TRBJ1-1
CASSLGTLFTF | TGTGCCAGCAGCCTTGGGACCCTCTTCACCTTC | NA | TRBV11-2 | NA | TRBJ1-2
CASSLPGTSSSEQFF | TGTGCCAGCAGCTTACCCGGGACTAGCTCCAGTGAGCAGTTCTTC | NA | TRBV7-8 | TRBD2 | TRBJ2-1
CASGPLPRTRGYGYTF | TGTGCTAGTGGTCCCTTACCTAGGACAAGGGGGTATGGCTACACCTTC | NA | TRBV12-5 | NA | TRBJ1-2
CASSSDLAGEKDEQFF | TGTGCCAGCAGCTCTGACCTAGCGGGAGAAAAAGATGAGCAGTTCTTC | NA | TRBV7-2 | TRBD2 | TRBJ2-1